The clone carrying this T cell receptor beta chain was counted between two and nine times. Histologic diagnosis was independently verified by two lung pathologists. The sample belongs to a study of immune evolution from preneoplasia to lung adenocarcinoma. Data came from immunoSEQ multiplex PCR; TCRdb stores just in-frame clones and leaves some out. The repertoire includes roughly 3,000 clones, roughly 87% of them detected once, and around 3.1% sits in the top ten. The TCR originated in an older person with lung adenocarcinoma. Material: FFPE adjacent normal lung tissue.

In nucleotides, the CDR3 is TGTGCCAGCAGCGTCACGAGGAGTGTTGAGTCAGATACGCAGTATTTT. Translating it yields CASSVTRSVESDTQYF. The chain employs TRBV13 and TRBJ2-3; D gene uncertain. CDR3 length equals 16 residues. Germline assignment: CDR1 PRHDT and CDR2 FYEKMQ (reference sequence). The V end was cut by 5 bases, the J end by 4 bases, with 19 bases between.